This TCR beta chain was recovered during a study of blood T cell repertoires in COVID-19. Study in general: T cells, B-cell-depleted T cells, or PBMCs provided the cDNA or gDNA that served as material.

CDR3 size: 13 residues. Deletions cut 6 bases from V and 0 bases from J, with 8 bases between. Germline CDR1 is LNHDA and CDR2 is SQIVND (reference sequence). Per the original methods: By means of reference gene primer amplification, nucleated cell counts were estimated. The data were produced by immunoSEQ multiplex PCR, yet TCRdb's version contains in-frame clones alone and is incomplete. The DNA was the basis for D and trimming; V, J and clone size are from that table. The sample contains fewer than 65,000 clones, 75% to 90% of which appear only once. The source material was peripheral blood. The sequence was collected from a man aged 55 to 70 with acute or convalescent COVID-19. The chain carries TRBV19 and TRBJ1-1, with D uncertain. CDR3 loop: CASRLGVNTEAFF. CDR3 sequence (DNA): TGTGCCAGTAGACTCGGGGTGAACACTGAAGCTTTCTTT.